Presented here are 23 T cell receptor beta chains from one specimen sequenced in a study of response to subunit inactivated influenza vaccine. TCRdb itself ran the RT-PCR reads through MiXCR, one entry per CDR3 protein. The sample lists 860,000 or so distinct CDR3 sequences, 21% occurring once. The sample here was PBMCs from blood, taken 5 days after vaccination. The source of these receptors is a man aged 45 to 65 who received an inactivated influenza vaccine.

This rearrangement joins TRBV20-1 to TRBJ2-4; 8 nucleotides align to TRBD1. V trimming: 3 bases; J trimming: 5 bases; junction bases outside the gene matches: 3. Germline lookup yields CDR1 DFQATT and CDR2 SNEGSKA (reference sequence). This CDR3 is built from 13 residues. CDR3 sequence (DNA): TGCAGTGCTAGCGGACAGGGACAAAACATTCAGTACTTC. It yields the protein CSASGQGQNIQYF.

The chain has TRBV10-3 and TRBJ2-5; D remains ambiguous. The CDR3 length is 13 residues. The germline gives CDR1 ENHRY, CDR2 SYGVKD. V was pared by 4 bases and J by 1 base, with 7 bases between. The CDR3 DNA follows: TGTGCCATCAGTGGCCACAGCCAAGAGACCCAGTACTTC. Its protein product is CAISGHSQETQYF.

CDR3 sequence: CATSRGQGAGTDTQYF. The CDR3 nucleotides are TGTGCCACCAGCAGAGGCCAAGGCGCGGGGACAGATACGCAGTATTTT. The J gene is TRBJ2-3, the V gene TRBV15, with TRBD2 as a possible D gene (6 bases). V lost 1 base and J 3 bases, leaving 14 bases between the germline ends. In germline, CDR1 is LNHNV, CDR2 YYDKDF (reference sequence). The CDR3 has 16 residues.

This clonotype was recorded a few times. V gene TRBV5-5 combines with J gene TRBJ1-1; unclear D gene. Germline lookup yields CDR1 SGHKS and CDR2 YYEKEE (reference sequence). Trimming cost V 2 bases and J 0 bases, with 11 bases left between them. This CDR3 contains 15 residues. CDR3 sequence reads: CASSFHGELNTEAFF. The CDR3 DNA is TGTGCCAGCAGCTTTCACGGTGAATTGAACACTGAAGCTTTCTTT. Complete variable domain (other parts from reference TRBV5-5 and TRBJ1-1): DAGVTQSPTHLIKTRGQQVTLRCSPISGHKSVSWYQQVLGQGPQFIFQYYEKEERGRGNFPDRFSARQFPNYSSELNVNALLLGDSALYLCASSFHGELNTEAFFGQGTRLTVV.

The chain recombines TRBV7-8 with TRBJ2-1, with 10 bases identical to TRBD2. Trimming at V came to 6 bases and at J to 2 bases, leaving 4 bases not matched to a gene. The CDR3 has 15 amino acids. Germline loops: CDR1 SGHVS, CDR2 FQNEAQ. The CDR3: CASRFSGGAYNEQFF. Written as DNA, the CDR3 is TGTGCCAGCAGGTTCAGCGGGGGGGCCTACAATGAGCAGTTCTTC.

This clonotype was observed a handful of times. V usage is TRBV11-2 and J usage is TRBJ2-3; a possible D gene is TRBD2 (6 bases). V was clipped by 3 bases and J by 0 bases, with 16 bases between them. The CDR3 is made up of 17 amino acids. The V gene's germline CDR1 is SGHAT and CDR2 FQNNGV. CDR3 coding DNA: TGTGCCAGCAGCTTTTTCCTAGCGCGTGCTAGCACAGATACGCAGTATTTT. It encodes CASSFFLARASTDTQYF.

The gene calls are TRBV29-1 and TRBJ2-5; D may be TRBD2 (6 bases). V was shortened by 1 base and J by 3 bases, with 18 bases between the two germline ends. The length of the CDR3 is 16 residues. CDR1 and CDR2 from the germline V gene are SQVTM and ANQGSEA. The CDR3 region is CSVEATRDWDEETQYF. As DNA, the CDR3 is TGCAGCGTTGAAGCGACCCGGGACTGGGATGAAGAGACCCAGTACTTC.

This clonotype was detected only a few times. The chain links TRBV6-5 to TRBJ2-7, with D possibly TRBD1 on 6 matching bases. V dropped 7 bases and J dropped 2 bases, with 12 bases sitting between them. Germline V gene lookup returns CDR1 MNHEY and CDR2 SVGAGI. The CDR3 spans 13 residues. This CDR3 is CASNSGHPYEQYF. The CDR3 DNA is TGTGCCAGCAATTCGGGACATCCCTACGAGCAGTACTTC.

The sample holds a few counts of this clonotype. The V and J genes are TRBV9 and TRBJ1-5; 8 positions agree with TRBD1. Germline loops: CDR1 SGDLS, CDR2 YYNGEE. CDR3 length: 15 amino acids. Unmatched junction bases numbered 11, after V lost 8 bases and J lost 4 bases. Written as DNA, the CDR3 is TGTGCCAGAACGTGGGGGGACAGGAATAATCAGCCCCAGCATTTT. It specifies CARTWGDRNNQPQHF.

This clonotype has just a few counts. The chain is built from TRBV25-1 and TRBJ2-5, with a tentative D call TRBD2 (5 bases). The CDR3 sequence is 14 residues long. CDR1 MGHDK and CDR2 SYGVNS come from the germline V gene. Trimming took 1 base from V and 2 from J, leaving 8 bases between them. The CDR3 spells CASSEFREQETQYF. DNA for the CDR3: TGTGCCAGCAGTGAATTCCGGGAACAAGAGACCCAGTACTTC.

Only a few counts were recorded for this clonotype. The chain carries TRBV6-1 and TRBJ2-2, with TRBD1 matching 11 bases. The germline V gene has CDR1 MNHNS and CDR2 SASEGT. The CDR3 covers 15 residues. The V segment lost 11 bases and the J segment 4 bases; nucleotides outside the gene matches: 9. CDR3 DNA: TGTGCCTCCCGAGAGGGACAGGGGGTCACCGGGGAGCTGTTTTTT. This sequence encodes CASREGQGVTGELFF.

This chain joins TRBV20-1 and TRBJ2-6, with 11 bases fitting TRBD1. Losses at the gene ends were 2 bases for V and 6 bases for J; bases not matched to a gene: 3. The CDR3 length is 15 residues. The germline gives CDR1 DFQATT, CDR2 SNEGSKA (reference sequence). CDR3 region: CSARRGQGAANVLTF. For the CDR3, the DNA is TGCAGTGCTAGACGCGGACAGGGGGCGGCCAACGTCCTGACTTTC.

The chain recombines TRBV20-1 with TRBJ2-7; the match to TRBD1 covers 9 bases. From germline, CDR1 is DFQATT and CDR2 SNEGSKA (reference sequence). V was pared by 5 bases and J by 2 bases, with 10 bases of the junction left unmatched. The CDR3 contains 15 residues. The CDR3 sequence: CSAFSGTGTAYEQYF. The CDR3 bases are TGCAGTGCTTTCTCCGGGACAGGGACCGCCTACGAGCAGTACTTC.

This clonotype showed up just a few times. The chain joins TRBV10-3 to TRBJ1-2; D is unclear. V gave up 0 bases and J gave up 8 bases, with 16 bases separating them. The CDR3 has 15 residues. Germline V CDR1 and CDR2: ENHRY, SYGVKD. DNA of the CDR3: TGTGCCATCAGTGAGTCCTTGGTCCGGCGTGGGGGCTACACCTTC. Protein: CAISESLVRRGGYTF.

This clonotype has a handful of counts. V is TRBV12-3 or TRBV12-4 and J is TRBJ2-3; 10 bases are shared with TRBD2. J gave up 4 bases and V 6 bases, and 10 bases lay outside the gene matches. CDR3 length: 16 amino acids. DNA for the CDR3: TGTGCCAGCAGCCCTCCCGGACTAGCGGTTCCAGATACGCAGTATTTT. This sequence encodes CASSPPGLAVPDTQYF.

The chain has TRBV6-4 and TRBJ2-2, with D tentatively TRBD1 (6 bases). Germline V CDR1 and CDR2: MRHNA, SNTAGT. Trimming cost V 4 bases and J 7 bases, with 13 bases left between them. The CDR3 totals 14 residues. The CDR3 sequence is CASSAEQGIGELFF. The DNA for the CDR3 is TGTGCCAGCAGTGCCGAACAGGGTATCGGGGAGCTGTTTTTT.

This clonotype was seen ten or more times. The chain is built from TRBV7-2 and TRBJ1-3; tentative D call: TRBD1 (6 bases). Trimming took 0 bases from V and 2 from J, leaving 8 bases between them. CDR1 is SGHTA and CDR2 is FQGNSA in the germline V gene. The CDR3 runs to 15 residues. CDR3: CASSLAGATGNTIYF. The CDR3 nucleotides read TGTGCCAGCAGCTTAGCGGGGGCAACTGGAAACACCATATATTTT.

The V gene is TRBV7-7, the J gene TRBJ2-3; 10 bases map to TRBD2. Germline CDR1 SSHAT, CDR2 FNYEAQ (reference sequence). The CDR3 is 16 amino acids. After removal of 5 bases from V and 3 bases from J, the junction contained 8 bases not matched to a gene. The CDR3 region has the DNA TGTGCCAGCAGCCCAGGACTAGCGGAGTTTACAGATACGCAGTATTTT. Residues: CASSPGLAEFTDTQYF.

In this sample, this clonotype turned up many times. This CDR3 is CASSRGQSYEQYF. The CDR3 bases are TGTGCCAGCAGCAGGGGACAGTCCTACGAGCAGTACTTC. This chain connects TRBV6-2 or TRBV6-3 to TRBJ2-7, with 7 positions matching TRBD1. Germline assignment: CDR1 MNHEY and CDR2 SVGEGT. Trimming at V came to 6 bases and at J to 1 base, leaving 3 bases not matched to a gene. This CDR3 spans 13 amino acids.

This chain uses TRBV5-1 with TRBJ2-3; possibly TRBD2 for D (6 bases). Trimming cost V 6 bases and J 0 bases, with 11 bases left between them. The CDR3 extends over 14 amino acids. CDR1 and CDR2 from the germline V gene are SGHRS and YFSETQ. This CDR3 reads CASNSGTSTDTQYF. DNA for the CDR3: TGCGCCAGCAACTCCGGGACTAGCACAGATACGCAGTATTTT.

This clonotype was seen only a few times. The V call is TRBV5-1, the J call TRBJ1-1; D remains unclear. Germline values: CDR1 SGHRS, CDR2 YFSETQ. CDR3 length: 15 residues. Trimming removed 0 bases from V and 0 bases from J, with 9 bases in between. DNA of the CDR3: TGCGCCAGCAGCTTGGAACCAGGAGTGAACACTGAAGCTTTCTTT. Translated: CASSLEPGVNTEAFF.

This clonotype has just a few counts. CDR3 region: CSAIAGVYNEQFF. The CDR3 DNA reads TGCAGTGCTATAGCGGGGGTCTACAATGAGCAGTTCTTC. The rearrangement joins TRBV20-1 to TRBJ2-1, with 9 bases that match TRBD2. Trimming cost V 4 bases and J 3 bases; bases outside gene matches: 1. Looked up from germline, CDR1 is DFQATT and CDR2 is SNEGSKA (reference sequence). This CDR3 contains 13 residues.

In this sample, this clonotype turned up a few times. The chain uses TRBV6-1 and TRBJ1-1; tentatively, D is TRBD1 (5 bases). This CDR3 has 14 residues. V was pared by 5 bases and J by 0 bases, with 10 bases between. In germline, CDR1 is MNHNS, CDR2 SASEGT. The CDR3 DNA sequence: TGTGCCAGCAGTACACAGGTCATGAACACTGAAGCTTTCTTT. This sequence encodes CASSTQVMNTEAFF.